What follows is one TCR beta chain and its context. Its matching antigen is unknown. The germline V gene encodes CDR1 SQVTM and CDR2 ANQGSEA. The CDR3 spans 12 residues. V was cut by 2 bases and J by 1 base, with 5 bases left in between. Amplification used 60 Vbeta primers and 13 Jbeta primers. The method was immunoSEQ multiplex PCR; TCRdb's version includes in-frame clones alone and lacks a portion of them. The sample contains more than 90,000 clones, 60% to 80% of which appear only once. This record comes from a study of cytomegalovirus exposure and HLA in healthy donors. Findings and limits, study-wide: In a later analysis, TCR association rates varied by HLA locus: DRB1 most, HLA-C fewest. Later genetic work tied a missense DCLRE1C variant to beta-chain V and J trimming. Across donors, most TCRs were seen rarely, yet some public ones were widespread.

The TCR was taken from a female donor in good health and CMV-seronegative. The sequenced sample was PBMCs. This rearrangement joins TRBV29-1 to TRBJ1-1, with D unclear. The DNA of the CDR3 is TGCAGCGTTGAACGTAAGAACACTGAAGCTTTCTTT. Amino acids: CSVERKNTEAFF.